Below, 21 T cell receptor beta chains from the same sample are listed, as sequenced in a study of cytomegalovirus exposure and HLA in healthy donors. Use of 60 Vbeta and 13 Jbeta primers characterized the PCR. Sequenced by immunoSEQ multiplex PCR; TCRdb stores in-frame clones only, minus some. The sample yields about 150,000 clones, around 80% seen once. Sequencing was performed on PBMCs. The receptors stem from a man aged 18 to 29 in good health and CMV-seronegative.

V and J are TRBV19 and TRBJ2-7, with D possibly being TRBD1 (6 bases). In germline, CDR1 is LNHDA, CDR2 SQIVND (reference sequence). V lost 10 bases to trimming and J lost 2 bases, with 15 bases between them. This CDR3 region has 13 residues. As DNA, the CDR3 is TGTGCCACCGCTCAGGGGATCGCCTACGAGCAGTACTTC. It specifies CATAQGIAYEQYF. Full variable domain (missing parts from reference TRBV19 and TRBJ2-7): DGGITQSPKYLFRKEGQNVTLSCEQNLNHDAMYWYRQDPGQGLRLIYYSQIVNDFQKGDIAEGYSVSREKKESFPLTVTSAQKNPTAFYLCATAQGIAYEQYFGPGTRLTVT.

The CDR3, as DNA: TGTGCCAGCAGCCCCCGGAAGGGGGCCCTCGAGCAGTACTTC. Translating gives CASSPRKGALEQYF. The chain joins TRBV7-9 to TRBJ2-7, with TRBD1 matching over 7 bases. The V gene end was trimmed by 5 bases and the J gene end by 6 bases; junction bases not matched to a gene: 10. The CDR3 has 14 residues. Germline CDR1 and CDR2: SEHNR and FQNEAQ (reference sequence).

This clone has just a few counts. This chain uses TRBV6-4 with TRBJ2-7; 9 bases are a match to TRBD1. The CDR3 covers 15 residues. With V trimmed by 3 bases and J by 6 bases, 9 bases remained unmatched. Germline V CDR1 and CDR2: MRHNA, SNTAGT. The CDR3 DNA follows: TGTGCCAGCAGTGAAACGGGGACAGGGAGCGTCGAGCAGTACTTC. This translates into CASSETGTGSVEQYF.

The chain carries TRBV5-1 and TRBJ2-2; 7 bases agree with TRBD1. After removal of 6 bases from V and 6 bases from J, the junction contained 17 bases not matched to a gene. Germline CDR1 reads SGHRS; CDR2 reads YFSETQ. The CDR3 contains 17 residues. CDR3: CASTVDEGGAFAGELFF. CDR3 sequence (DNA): TGCGCCAGCACGGTAGACGAAGGGGGCGCATTTGCCGGGGAGCTGTTTTTT.

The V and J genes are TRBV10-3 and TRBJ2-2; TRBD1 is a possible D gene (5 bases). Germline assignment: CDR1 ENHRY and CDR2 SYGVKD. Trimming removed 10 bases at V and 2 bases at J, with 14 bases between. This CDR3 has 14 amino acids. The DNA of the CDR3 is TGTGCCACCCTAACGCAGGGTAACACCGGGGAGCTGTTTTTT. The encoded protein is CATLTQGNTGELFF.

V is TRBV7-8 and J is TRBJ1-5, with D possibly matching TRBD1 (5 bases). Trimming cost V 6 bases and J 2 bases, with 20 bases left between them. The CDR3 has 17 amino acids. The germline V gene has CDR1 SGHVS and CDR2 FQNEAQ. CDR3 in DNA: TGTGCCAGCAGTTCACCGACCGGGCCGGGGGGCAATCAGCCCCAGCATTTT. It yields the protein CASSSPTGPGGNQPQHF.

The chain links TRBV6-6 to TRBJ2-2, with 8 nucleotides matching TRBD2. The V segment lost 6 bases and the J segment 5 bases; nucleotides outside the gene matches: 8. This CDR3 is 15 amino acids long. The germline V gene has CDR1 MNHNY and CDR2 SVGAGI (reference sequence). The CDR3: CASSIPGLGTGELFF. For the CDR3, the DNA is TGTGCCAGCAGCATCCCGGGACTAGGAACCGGGGAGCTGTTTTTT.

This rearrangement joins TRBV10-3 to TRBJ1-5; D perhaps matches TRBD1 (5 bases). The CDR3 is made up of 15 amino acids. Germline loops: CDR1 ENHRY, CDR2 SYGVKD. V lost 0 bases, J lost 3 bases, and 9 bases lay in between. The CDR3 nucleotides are TGTGCCATCAGTGAGTCGGCAGGGTCCAATCAGCCCCAGCATTTT. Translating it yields CAISESAGSNQPQHF.

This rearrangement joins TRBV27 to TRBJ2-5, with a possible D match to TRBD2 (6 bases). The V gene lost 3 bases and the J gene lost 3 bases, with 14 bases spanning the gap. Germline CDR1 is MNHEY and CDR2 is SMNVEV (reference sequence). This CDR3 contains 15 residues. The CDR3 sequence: CASSLASGDEETQYF. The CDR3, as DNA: TGTGCCAGCAGTTTGGCCTCGGGGGACGAAGAGACCCAGTACTTC.

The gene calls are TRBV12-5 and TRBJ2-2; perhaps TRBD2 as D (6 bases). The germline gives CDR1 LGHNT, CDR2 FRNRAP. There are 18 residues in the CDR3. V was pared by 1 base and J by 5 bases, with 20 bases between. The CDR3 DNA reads TGTGCTAGTGGTTTGGGGTTGGGAGGCAGCCCAGGGACCGGGGAGCTGTTTTTT. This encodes CASGLGLGGSPGTGELFF.

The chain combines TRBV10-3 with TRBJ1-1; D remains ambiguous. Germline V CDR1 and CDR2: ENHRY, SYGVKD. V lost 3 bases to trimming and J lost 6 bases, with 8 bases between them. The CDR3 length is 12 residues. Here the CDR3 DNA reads TGTGCCATCAGTGACCGGGTTTCTGAAGCTTTCTTT. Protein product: CAISDRVSEAFF.

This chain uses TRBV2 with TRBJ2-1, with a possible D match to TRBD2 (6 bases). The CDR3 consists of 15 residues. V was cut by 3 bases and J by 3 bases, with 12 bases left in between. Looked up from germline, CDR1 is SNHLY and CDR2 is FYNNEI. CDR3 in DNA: TGTGCCAGCAGTGAGAACGGGGACTTCTACAATGAGCAGTTCTTC. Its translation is CASSENGDFYNEQFF.

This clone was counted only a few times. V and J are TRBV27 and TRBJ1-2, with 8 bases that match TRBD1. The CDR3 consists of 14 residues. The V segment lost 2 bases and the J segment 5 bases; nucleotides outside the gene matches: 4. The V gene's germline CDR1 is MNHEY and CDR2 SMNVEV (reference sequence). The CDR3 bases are TGTGCCAGCAGTTTAGGGACAGGAAAATATGGCTACACCTTC. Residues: CASSLGTGKYGYTF.

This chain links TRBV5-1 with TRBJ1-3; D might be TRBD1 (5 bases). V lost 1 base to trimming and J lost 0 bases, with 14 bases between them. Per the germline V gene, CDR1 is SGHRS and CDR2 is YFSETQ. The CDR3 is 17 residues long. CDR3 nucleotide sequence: TGCGCCAGCAGCTTGTTAGGCCAGGGCCCCTCTGGAAACACCATATATTTT. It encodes CASSLLGQGPSGNTIYF.

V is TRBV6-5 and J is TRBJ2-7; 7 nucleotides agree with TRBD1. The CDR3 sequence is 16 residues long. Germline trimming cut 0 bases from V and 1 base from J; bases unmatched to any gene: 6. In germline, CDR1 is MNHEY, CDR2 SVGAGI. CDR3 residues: CASSYSVGQRSYEQYF. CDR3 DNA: TGTGCCAGCAGTTACTCGGTGGGACAGCGATCCTACGAGCAGTACTTC.

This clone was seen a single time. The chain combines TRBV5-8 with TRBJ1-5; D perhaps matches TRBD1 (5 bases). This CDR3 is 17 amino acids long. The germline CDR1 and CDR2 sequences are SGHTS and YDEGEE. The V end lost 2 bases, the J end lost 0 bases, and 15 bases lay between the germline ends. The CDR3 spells CASSFAGRGNSNQPQHF. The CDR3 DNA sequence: TGTGCCAGCAGCTTTGCGGGAAGGGGTAATAGCAATCAGCCCCAGCATTTT.

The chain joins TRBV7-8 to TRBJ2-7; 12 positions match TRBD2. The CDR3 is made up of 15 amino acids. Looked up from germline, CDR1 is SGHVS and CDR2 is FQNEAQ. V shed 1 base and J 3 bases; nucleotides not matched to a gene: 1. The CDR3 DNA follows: TGTGCCAGCAGCTTAGTGACTAGCGGGAGCTACGAGCAGTACTTC. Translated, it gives CASSLVTSGSYEQYF.

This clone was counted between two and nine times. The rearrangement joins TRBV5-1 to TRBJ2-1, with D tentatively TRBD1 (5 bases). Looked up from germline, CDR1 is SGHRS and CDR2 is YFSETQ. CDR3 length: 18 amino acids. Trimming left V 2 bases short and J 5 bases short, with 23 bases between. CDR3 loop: CASSLSSRGGPLDNEQFF. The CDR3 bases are TGCGCCAGCAGCTTAAGTTCTAGGGGTGGCCCCTTAGACAATGAGCAGTTCTTC. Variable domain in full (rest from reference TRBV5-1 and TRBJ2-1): KAGVTQTPRYLIKTRGQQVTLSCSPISGHRSVSWYQQTPGQGLQFLFEYFSETQRNKGNFPGRFSGRQFSNSRSEMNVSTLELGDSALYLCASSLSSRGGPLDNEQFFGPGTRLTVL.

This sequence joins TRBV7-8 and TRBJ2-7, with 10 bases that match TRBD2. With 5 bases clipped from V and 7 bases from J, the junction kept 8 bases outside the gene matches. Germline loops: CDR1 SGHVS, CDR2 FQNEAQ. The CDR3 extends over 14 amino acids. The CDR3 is CASSPAGGPLEQYF. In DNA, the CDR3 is TGTGCCAGCAGCCCAGCGGGAGGGCCCTTAGAGCAGTACTTC.

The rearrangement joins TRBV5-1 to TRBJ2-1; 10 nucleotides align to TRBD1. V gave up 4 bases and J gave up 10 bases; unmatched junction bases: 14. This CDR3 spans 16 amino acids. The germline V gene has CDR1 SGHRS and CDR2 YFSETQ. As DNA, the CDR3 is TGCGCCAGCAGCCCGGGCCCGACAGGGGGCTCTTGGGAGCAGTTCTTC. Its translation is CASSPGPTGGSWEQFF. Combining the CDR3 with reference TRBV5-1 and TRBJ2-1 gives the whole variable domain KAGVTQTPRYLIKTRGQQVTLSCSPISGHRSVSWYQQTPGQGLQFLFEYFSETQRNKGNFPGRFSGRQFSNSRSEMNVSTLELGDSALYLCASSPGPTGGSWEQFFGPGTRLTVL.

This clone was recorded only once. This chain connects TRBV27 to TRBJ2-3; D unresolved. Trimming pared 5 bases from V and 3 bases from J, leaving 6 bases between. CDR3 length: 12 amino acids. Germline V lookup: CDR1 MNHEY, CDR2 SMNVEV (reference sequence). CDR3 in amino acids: CASSPMTDTQYF. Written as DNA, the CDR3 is TGTGCCAGCAGTCCTATGACAGATACGCAGTATTTT.